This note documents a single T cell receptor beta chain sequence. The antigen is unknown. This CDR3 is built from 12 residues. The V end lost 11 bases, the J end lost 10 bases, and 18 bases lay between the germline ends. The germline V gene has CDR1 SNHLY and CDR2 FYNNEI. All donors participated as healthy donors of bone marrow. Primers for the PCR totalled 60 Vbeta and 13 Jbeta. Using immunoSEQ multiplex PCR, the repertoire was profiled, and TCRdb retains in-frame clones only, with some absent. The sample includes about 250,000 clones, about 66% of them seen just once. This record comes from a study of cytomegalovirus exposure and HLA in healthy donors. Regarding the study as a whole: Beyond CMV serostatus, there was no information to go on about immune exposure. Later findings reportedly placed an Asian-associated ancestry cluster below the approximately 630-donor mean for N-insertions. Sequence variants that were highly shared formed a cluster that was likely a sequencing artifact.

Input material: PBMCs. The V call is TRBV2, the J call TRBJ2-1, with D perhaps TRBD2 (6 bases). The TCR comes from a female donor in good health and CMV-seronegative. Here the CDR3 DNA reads TGTGCCGGGGGGACTGCACGGCAGGAGCAGTTCTTC. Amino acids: CAGGTARQEQFF.